The rows below give T cell receptor beta chains drawn from one sample of a study of cytomegalovirus exposure and HLA in healthy donors. Sequenced by immunoSEQ multiplex PCR; TCRdb stores in-frame clones only, minus some. The table has 250,000 to 300,000 clones, around 89% seen once; the top ten hold 0.35% to 0.4%. Sequenced: PBMCs. These receptors all stem from a woman aged 18-30 years in good health and CMV-seronegative. Both conserved end residues are trimmed from each CDR3.

V,J,CDR3
TRBV19,TRBJ1-6,ASNPSRSYNSPLH
TRBV6-6,TRBJ1-2,ASSYEGGRGYT
TRBV9,TRBJ1-6,ASSGKGGGSYNSPLH
TRBV19,TRBJ1-1,ASSISNTEAF
TRBV5-6,TRBJ1-3,ASTMGTGNTIY
TRBV9,TRBJ1-2,ASSPRPGTGPRDYGYT
TRBV4-1,TRBJ2-1,ASSQGEGIRGYNEQF
TRBV6-5,TRBJ1-2,ASSYLDSLGGYT
TRBV7-3,TRBJ1-6,ASSLTGQDSPLH
TRBV30,TRBJ1-2,AWSVRETNYGYT
TRBV10-3,TRBJ1-2,AISLQGPDGYT
TRBV28,TRBJ2-1,ASSPIAGGSYNEQF
TRBV25-1,TRBJ1-2,ASSPGGRANT
TRBV28,TRBJ2-7,ASSFRQWGPEYEQY
TRBV21-1,TRBJ2-1,ASSKGYDSSGVGYNEQF
TRBV5-1,TRBJ2-5,ASSPGYARGRETQY
TRBV4-1,TRBJ2-1,ASRQGAGGTYSYNEQF
TRBV7-9,TRBJ2-2,ASSQTGTGELF
TRBV18,TRBJ1-2,ASSPLQGADGYT
TRBV10-3,TRBJ1-2,AISESGAYYGYT
TRBV27,TRBJ2-1,ASTLGTSGYNEQF
TRBV7-2,TRBJ2-3,ASSLAFFSTVLTDTQY
TRBV18,TRBJ1-4,ASSPPGRVKEKLF
TRBV7-9,TRBJ2-2,ASSLDLNTGELF
TRBV6-5,TRBJ2-2,ASSYSGSRNTGELF
TRBV27,TRBJ2-7,ASSLSGTVYEQY
TRBV28,TRBJ1-3,ASSLLMYGNTIY
TRBV13,TRBJ2-2,ASSWTTGELF
TRBV5-1,TRBJ2-1,ASSFWRTSVGEQF
TRBV5-1,TRBJ1-1,ASSLDPGLAEAF
TRBV28,TRBJ2-5,ASLPGGGTETQY
TRBV4-1,TRBJ2-2,ASSPNHGLAGGTNTGELF
TRBV27,TRBJ2-2,ASSLQGSGELF
TRBV5-8,TRBJ2-1,ASSSDRLYNEQF
TRBV4-1,TRBJ1-4,ASSPRGASRGTNEKLF
TRBV28,TRBJ1-1,ASSLAGTGVQEAF
TRBV28,TRBJ2-7,ASSRGTAYEQY
TRBV14,TRBJ2-3,ASSSWRGASTDTQY
TRBV6-1,TRBJ2-3,ASSERRVADTQY
TRBV4-3,TRBJ1-4,ASSQEEGWSEKLF
TRBV4-1,TRBJ2-2,ASSQEPLSTGPPGELF
TRBV19,TRBJ2-2,ASSMFAREGGELF
TRBV9,TRBJ2-7,ASSVDWTGFYEQY
TRBV7-9,TRBJ2-3,ASSKQGAADTQY
TRBV6-5,TRBJ1-1,ASSYSGQGLTEAF
TRBV9,TRBJ2-5,ASSVVGGETQY
TRBV6-5,TRBJ2-6,ASSYSGQTGANVLT
TRBV19,TRBJ2-1,ASSAQLVREQF
TRBV7-6,TRBJ2-7,ASSLATGYEQY
TRBV4-3,TRBJ2-6,ASSQDRGSRANVLT
TRBV19,TRBJ1-5,ASSLLRAGNQPQH
TRBV5-6,TRBJ2-3,ASSLGAGVSTDTQY